A single sample is the source of the 9 T cell receptor beta chains below, sequenced in a study of T cells in Graves' hyperthyroidism and ophthalmopathy. RNA transcripts yielded amplified TCR beta CDR3 regions. RT-PCR in the first round (using the HTBI primer set) targeted the TCR CDR3. TCRdb called the multiplex PCR reads again in MiXCR, with one record for every CDR3 protein. The data contain hundreds of thousands of distinct CDR3 sequences, 35% to 45% of them seen just once; the ten biggest clones take up roughly 8.3%. The source material was blood. Receptors were obtained from a man between 18 and 29 years old with Graves' hyperthyroidism.

This rearrangement joins TRBV6-6 to TRBJ1-3; the D gene is possibly TRBD1 (5 bases). The CDR3 is 13 residues long. Germline V gene lookup returns CDR1 MNHNY and CDR2 SVGAGI (reference sequence). The ends were cut back, 6 bases at V and 4 bases at J, with 10 bases in the middle. CDR3 residues: CASSPGYGNTIYF. DNA for the CDR3: TGTGCCAGCAGCCCAGGGTACGGAAACACCATATATTTT.

This clonotype was counted ten times or more. The CDR3 DNA is TGCGCCAGCAGCTTGGTGACGGCCACCACCGGGGAGCTGTTTTTT. This gives the protein CASSLVTATTGELFF. V and J are TRBV5-1 and TRBJ2-2; no definite D call. The ends were cut back, 0 bases at V and 4 bases at J, with 10 bases in the middle. Germline lookup yields CDR1 SGHRS and CDR2 YFSETQ. The CDR3 is 15 residues long.

Many counts were recorded for this clonotype. V and J are TRBV9 and TRBJ1-5; 11 bases map to TRBD1. CDR1 is SGDLS and CDR2 is YYNGEE in the germline V gene. The CDR3 covers 15 residues. The J segment lost 3 bases and the V segment lost 3 bases, leaving 2 bases of the junction unmatched. Here the CDR3 DNA reads TGTGCCAGCAGCGCGGGACAGGGGGTCAATCAGCCCCAGCATTTT. Protein sequence: CASSAGQGVNQPQHF.

At least ten counts were recorded for this clonotype. The chain is built from TRBV10-3 and TRBJ2-7; D unresolved. CDR1 and CDR2 (germline): ENHRY, SYGVKD. This CDR3 has 14 amino acids. Trimming removed 2 bases at V and 2 bases at J, with 10 bases between. The CDR3 is CAISEETGTYEQYF. The CDR3 region has the DNA TGTGCCATCAGTGAGGAGACTGGTACCTACGAGCAGTACTTC.

The chain has TRBV7-3 and TRBJ1-1; D is unresolved. Looked up from germline, CDR1 is SGHTA and CDR2 is FQGTGA. Deletions cut 6 bases from V and 0 bases from J, with 8 bases between. The CDR3 is made up of 13 amino acids. CDR3 DNA sequence: TGTGCCAGCAGTCATGGGGTGAACACTGAAGCTTTCTTT. This sequence encodes CASSHGVNTEAFF.

The chain uses TRBV6-5 and TRBJ1-3; TRBD1 matches 7 bases. The germline V gene encodes CDR1 MNHEY and CDR2 SVGAGI. V was clipped by 4 bases and J by 4 bases; unmatched bases: 7. This CDR3 is built from 15 residues. The CDR3 sequence is CASSSGQTKGNTIYF. Here the CDR3 DNA reads TGTGCCAGCAGTTCGGGACAGACGAAAGGAAACACCATATATTTT.

As to this clonotype: Mismatch with germline at one junction end may stem from a read error. The chain couples TRBV11-1 to TRBJ2-2; 14 nucleotides align to TRBD2. Germline loops: CDR1 SGHAT, CDR2 FQDESV (reference sequence). This CDR3 has 16 amino acids. The CDR3 bases are TGTGCCAGCAGCCTGGGGACTAGCGGGGGAGGCGGGGAGCCGTTTTTT. Translation gives CASSLGTSGGGGEPFF. Full variable domain (rest looked up from reference TRBV11-1 and TRBJ2-2): EAEVAQSPRYKITEKSQAVAFWCDPISGHATLYWYRQILGQGPELLVQFQDESVVDDSQLPKDRFSAERLKGVDSTLKIQPAELGDSAMYLCASSLGTSGGGGEPFFGEGSRLTVL.

This clonotype was recorded many times. The rearrangement uses TRBV25-1 and TRBJ2-7; tentative D call: TRBD2 (5 bases). The germline gives CDR1 MGHDK, CDR2 SYGVNS. V lost 6 bases and J lost 4, with 10 bases in between. The CDR3 spans 12 residues. In DNA, the CDR3 is TGTGCCAGCAGCCAGACTACTTACGAGCAGTACTTC. Encoded protein: CASSQTTYEQYF.

The chain is built from TRBV7-8 and TRBJ2-5; D is perhaps TRBD1 (6 bases). Trimming shortened V by 1 base and J by 5 bases, and 14 bases separated the two germline ends. This CDR3 is 15 amino acids long. CDR1 is SGHVS and CDR2 is FQNEAQ in the germline V gene. CDR3 nucleotides: TGTGCCAGCAGCTTAGGTCAGGGGAAAGGGGAGACCCAGTACTTC. Translating it yields CASSLGQGKGETQYF.